The 18 T cell receptor beta chains reported below all come from one sample, sequenced in a study of post-analysis software for immune sequencing data. Overall study results and limits: Patients had higher frequencies than controls of about five TRBV segments, including TRBV5-6, TRBV5-1 and TRBV20-1.

Unique-molecular-identifier-tagged TCR beta cDNA libraries were used. TCRdb re-analysed the PCR reads in MiXCR, keeping a single row per CDR3 protein. This table holds roughly 650,000 distinct CDR3 sequences, 59% found once. The antigens for these receptors are not known. The sequenced sample consisted of blood. The receptors were sampled from a girl aged 2 to 10 with multiple sclerosis.

The V call is TRBV20-1, the J call TRBJ1-5, with D possibly matching TRBD1 (5 bases). Between the trimmed V and J ends, which lost 5 bases and 3 bases, there was a span of 11 bases. CDR3 length equals 13 residues. Germline CDR1 and CDR2: DFQATT and SNEGSKA (reference sequence). The CDR3 DNA sequence: TGCAGTGCTGGGGCAGGCCTCAATCAGCCCCAGCATTTT. It specifies CSAGAGLNQPQHF.

The chain has TRBV10-3 and TRBJ1-2; 7 nucleotides agree with TRBD1. J gave up 8 bases and V 0 bases, and 6 bases lay outside the gene matches. Germline assignment: CDR1 ENHRY and CDR2 SYGVKD. This CDR3 has 14 amino acids. CDR3 bases: TGTGCCATCAGTGAGTCGGAGGGGGCAGGCGGCTACACCTTC. Protein: CAISESEGAGGYTF.

The chain carries TRBV12-3 or TRBV12-4 and TRBJ2-5, with a weak D call TRBD1 (6 bases). The J call is uncertain, as TRBJ2-7 better fits the DNA end. This CDR3 is built from 14 residues. This chain's CDR3 is CASSLPGDLYEQYF. CDR3 sequence (DNA): TGTGCCAGCAGTTTACCAGGGGACCTCTACGAGCAGTACTTC.

The chain is built from TRBV11-2 and TRBJ2-7, with 9 nucleotides matching TRBD2. The CDR3 has 17 amino acids. Germline-derived CDR1 and CDR2 are SGHAT and FQNNGV. Trimming cost V 5 bases and J 7 bases; bases outside gene matches: 18. CDR3 nucleotides: TGTGCCAGCAGCCCTTTCCTTAGGACTAGCGCCTTCGGGGAGCAGTACTTC. Protein product: CASSPFLRTSAFGEQYF.

The chain has TRBV7-9 and TRBJ2-1, with 10 bases lining up with TRBD2. Germline-derived CDR1 and CDR2 are SEHNR and FQNEAQ (reference sequence). This CDR3 region has 17 residues. With V trimmed by 1 base and J by 1 base, 4 bases remained unmatched. Written as DNA, the CDR3 is TGTGCCAGCAGCTTAGGCGGACTAGCGGAGTCCTACAATGAGCAGTTCTTC. Its translation: CASSLGGLAESYNEQFF.

The V call is TRBV29-1, the J call TRBJ1-2; the D gene is possibly TRBD1 (5 bases). CDR1 and CDR2 (germline): SQVTM, ANQGSEA. The ends were cut back, 8 bases at V and 5 bases at J, with 15 bases in the middle. This CDR3 is built from 12 residues. This CDR3 reads CSTGFLEYGYTF. The CDR3 bases are TGCAGCACAGGATTCCTGGAGTATGGCTACACCTTC. The full variable domain, its missing parts supplied by reference TRBV29-1 and TRBJ1-2, is SAVISQKPSRDICQRGTSLTIQCQVDSQVTMMFWYRQQPGQSLTLIATANQGSEATYESGFVIDKFPISRPNLTFSTLTVSNMSPEDSSIYLCSTGFLEYGYTFGSGTRLTVV.

This clonotype was seen a few times. Here the CDR3 reads CASSLISRTDYNEQFF. In DNA form, the CDR3 reads TGTGCCAGCAGCTTAATCTCCAGGACAGATTACAATGAGCAGTTCTTC. The chain combines TRBV7-9 with TRBJ2-1, with a possible D match to TRBD1 (6 bases). The germline gives CDR1 SEHNR, CDR2 FQNEAQ (reference sequence). Trimming cost V 2 bases and J 4 bases, with 15 bases left between them. CDR3 length equals 16 residues.

This chain links TRBV7-2 with TRBJ2-3, with 10 bases that match TRBD2. Germline V CDR1 and CDR2: SGHTA, FQGNSA. This CDR3 contains 16 residues. The V segment lost 1 base and the J segment 0 bases; nucleotides outside the gene matches: 1. The CDR3 region is CASSLVLAGSTDTQYF. CDR3 coding DNA: TGTGCCAGCAGCTTAGTACTAGCGGGAAGCACAGATACGCAGTATTTT.

This rearrangement joins TRBV12-3 or TRBV12-4 to TRBJ2-1, with D tentatively TRBD1 (6 bases). The CDR3 is 13 amino acids. V shed 10 bases and J shed 8 bases, with 18 bases lying between them. CDR3 in DNA: TGTGCCACTCTAAGGGGGAGCGGCGATGAGCAGTTCTTC. It codes for CATLRGSGDEQFF.

This clonotype was seen once. The chain has TRBV29-1 and TRBJ1-1; D is ambiguous. V was pared by 6 bases and J by 1 base, with 21 bases between. Germline CDR1 is SQVTM and CDR2 is ANQGSEA. The CDR3 totals 16 residues. The CDR3 loop is CSVRSPGGGRNTEAFF. The CDR3, as DNA: TGCAGCGTCCGGTCCCCGGGAGGAGGAAGGAACACTGAAGCTTTCTTT.

V and J are TRBV3-1 and TRBJ1-2, with D perhaps matching TRBD1 (6 bases). The ends were cut back, 2 bases at V and 6 bases at J, with 13 bases in the middle. Germline loops: CDR1 LGHDT, CDR2 YNNKEL (reference sequence). The CDR3 loop spans 14 amino acids. DNA for the CDR3: TGTGCCAGCAGCCAATTAGGGGGGAGAGATGGCTACACCTTC. It specifies CASSQLGGRDGYTF.

V gene TRBV5-1 combines with J gene TRBJ1-1; no clear D gene. V lost 0 bases to trimming and J lost 0 bases, with 9 bases between them. The germline CDR1 and CDR2 sequences are SGHRS and YFSETQ. CDR3 length: 15 amino acids. The CDR3 reads CASSLGVGVNTEAFF. CDR3 DNA: TGCGCCAGCAGCTTGGGAGTCGGTGTGAACACTGAAGCTTTCTTT. Full variable domain (rest looked up from reference TRBV5-1 and TRBJ1-1): KAGVTQTPRYLIKTRGQQVTLSCSPISGHRSVSWYQQTPGQGLQFLFEYFSETQRNKGNFPGRFSGRQFSNSRSEMNVSTLELGDSALYLCASSLGVGVNTEAFFGQGTRLTVV.

This chain joins TRBV20-1 and TRBJ1-5; D not resolved. The germline V and J ends were trimmed by 3 bases and 4 bases, with 13 bases remaining between them. The CDR3 covers 14 residues. Germline V gene sequence: CDR1 DFQATT, CDR2 SNEGSKA (reference sequence). The CDR3 coding sequence is TGCAGTGCTAGGGGCATCTCGCGAAATCAGCCCCAGCATTTT. Residues: CSARGISRNQPQHF.

DNA of the CDR3: TGTGCCAGCAGTACAGACGGGGGCCAGGGAAGCACTGAAGCTTTCTTT. This sequence encodes CASSTDGGQGSTEAFF. The chain combines TRBV6-5 with TRBJ1-1, with D maybe TRBD1 (6 bases). The V end was cut by 5 bases, the J end by 4 bases, with 20 bases between. The germline V gene encodes CDR1 MNHEY and CDR2 SVGAGI. This CDR3 spans 16 amino acids.

Here the CDR3 reads CASSLATGETQYF. In nucleotides, the CDR3 is TGTGCCAGCAGCTTAGCTACTGGCGAGACCCAGTACTTC. The chain couples TRBV7-6 to TRBJ2-5, with D unresolved. Per germline, CDR1 SGHVS and CDR2 FNYEAQ. CDR3 length: 13 amino acids. V was shortened by 0 bases and J by 5 bases, with 7 bases between the two germline ends.

The chain combines TRBV12-3 or TRBV12-4 with TRBJ2-1; 9 nucleotides align to TRBD2. This CDR3 has 15 amino acids. V dropped 8 bases and J dropped 7; count of bases not matched to a gene: 12. The chain's CDR3 is CASGSSRGGLNEQFF. CDR3 in DNA: TGTGCCAGCGGGTCCTCGCGGGGGGGCTTAAATGAGCAGTTCTTC.

The table lists this clonotype with a few counts. The J gene is TRBJ2-7, the V gene TRBV10-3; D might be TRBD1 (6 bases). V shed 11 bases and J shed 2 bases, with 13 bases lying between them. The CDR3 length is 12 residues. Germline V gene lookup returns CDR1 ENHRY and CDR2 SYGVKD. CDR3 DNA sequence: TGTGCCCAGGGGAAGCTAACCTACGAGCAGTACTTC. The encoded protein is CAQGKLTYEQYF.

This clonotype was picked up one time. The chain uses TRBV2 and TRBJ2-1, with TRBD2 matching over 7 bases. There are 14 residues in the CDR3. Losses at the gene ends were 8 bases for V and 6 bases for J; bases not matched to a gene: 10. Germline V gives CDR1 SNHLY, CDR2 FYNNEI. The CDR3 nucleotides are TGTGCCAGCGACTGGGGGGGAGGACGCAATGAGCAGTTCTTC. This encodes CASDWGGGRNEQFF.